These 22 T cell receptor beta chains were all obtained from the same sample, sequenced in a study of T cells in localized non-small cell lung cancer (dated by TCRdb to between 2020 and 2021). Library creation used the immunoSEQ multiplex PCR assay. Not all clones reach the TCRdb copy of this immuneACCESS table, which keeps in-frame sequences only. Checked studies attribute under half of the gap to unresolved V genes and leave the rest unexplained. Within this sample are tens of thousands of clones, with roughly 90% of them counted one time only. The ten largest clones take up around 6% of the sample. The sequenced sample was PBMCs, obtained before any cancer treatment. The receptors here all came from a man between 40 and 70 years old with stage II lung adenocarcinoma.

The V and J genes are TRBV9 and TRBJ2-3, with TRBD2 as a possible D gene (5 bases). V was shortened by 1 base and J by 0 bases, with 9 bases between the two germline ends. This CDR3 region has 15 residues. Germline CDR1 reads SGDLS; CDR2 reads YYNGEE. CDR3 sequence (DNA): TGTGCCAGCAGCGTATTCGCGGGTAGCACAGATACGCAGTATTTT. This translates into CASSVFAGSTDTQYF. The full variable domain, completed using reference TRBV9 and TRBJ2-3, is DSGVTQTPKHLITATGQRVTLRCSPRSGDLSVYWYQQSLDQGLQFLIQYYNGEERAKGNILERFSAQQFPDLHSELNLSSLELGDSALYFCASSVFAGSTDTQYFGPGTRLTVL.

This clone has only one observation. This chain connects TRBV29-1 to TRBJ1-1; TRBD1 matches at 8 bases. This CDR3 spans 15 amino acids. Germline values: CDR1 SQVTM, CDR2 ANQGSEA. With V trimmed by 4 bases and J by 5 bases, 12 bases remained unmatched. CDR3 in amino acids: CSVVWRDRGWTEAFF. CDR3 in DNA: TGCAGCGTTGTCTGGCGAGACAGGGGATGGACTGAAGCTTTCTTT.

The chain joins TRBV7-8 to TRBJ1-6; 9 bases are shared with TRBD1. The CDR3 is made up of 15 amino acids. Germline loops: CDR1 SGHVS, CDR2 FQNEAQ. V lost 5 bases and J lost 7; bases outside the gene matches: 6. Written as DNA, the CDR3 is TGTGCCAGCAGCCCGCAGACAGGGGGGAATTCACCCCTCCACTTT. It is translated as CASSPQTGGNSPLHF.

The chain is built from TRBV7-9 and TRBJ1-5; 8 bases fit TRBD1. V lost 5 bases, J lost 1 base, and 4 bases stayed unmatched. Per the germline V gene, CDR1 is SEHNR and CDR2 is FQNEAQ (reference sequence). This CDR3 spans 15 amino acids. The CDR3 loop is CASSPRDRSNQPQHF. The CDR3, as DNA: TGTGCCAGCAGCCCCCGGGACAGGAGCAATCAGCCCCAGCATTTT.

CDR3 coding DNA: TGTGCCTGGAACGCGGGGCGGTACGAGCAGTACTTC. Its protein product is CAWNAGRYEQYF. This chain connects TRBV30 to TRBJ2-7; tentative D call: TRBD2 (6 bases). This CDR3 has 12 residues. Trimming took 4 bases from V and 4 from J, leaving 11 bases between them. Germline loops: CDR1 GTSNPN, CDR2 SVGIG (reference sequence).

The V call is TRBV7-2, the J call TRBJ2-5; 8 nucleotides match TRBD2. Germline-derived CDR1 and CDR2 are SGHTA and FQGNSA. The CDR3 loop spans 18 amino acids. The V gene end was trimmed by 1 base and the J gene end by 2 bases; junction bases not matched to a gene: 12. CDR3 protein: CASSLGLPGGGLQETQYF. Written as DNA, the CDR3 is TGTGCCAGCAGCTTAGGGTTGCCGGGCGGGGGGCTTCAAGAGACCCAGTACTTC.

This chain uses TRBV18 with TRBJ2-7; D is unclear. The germline gives CDR1 KGHSH, CDR2 LQKENI. Trimming took off 6 bases at V and 6 bases at J, with 15 bases between the two ends. The CDR3 covers 13 residues. CDR3 region: CASSASHSSEQYF. The CDR3 DNA is TGTGCCAGCTCGGCGAGTCATAGTTCCGAGCAGTACTTC.

The rearrangement joins TRBV30 to TRBJ2-2, with a possible D match to TRBD2 (5 bases). Germline loops: CDR1 GTSNPN, CDR2 SVGIG (reference sequence). V was shortened by 4 bases and J by 4 bases, with 16 bases between the two germline ends. This CDR3 contains 15 residues. As DNA, the CDR3 is TGTGCCTGGACCGCCGGGGTTCGAAGCACCGGGGAGCTGTTTTTT. Encoded protein: CAWTAGVRSTGELFF. The full variable domain, in which reference TRBV30 and TRBJ2-2 provide the parts outside the CDR3, is SQTIHQWPATLVQPVGSPLSLECTVEGTSNPNLYWYRQAAGRGLQLLFYSVGIGQISSEVPQNLSASRPQDRQFILSSKKLLLSDSGFYLCAWTAGVRSTGELFFGEGSRLTVL.

This clone has more than one count but fewer than ten. V is TRBV7-9 and J is TRBJ1-1, with D hard to call. Germline V gene sequence: CDR1 SEHNR, CDR2 FQNEAQ (reference sequence). V shed 5 bases and J shed 7 bases, with 11 bases lying between them. The CDR3 has 12 residues. CDR3 in DNA: TGTGCCAGCAGCGGCCTCGGATTTGAAGCTTTCTTT. This sequence encodes CASSGLGFEAFF.

The chain couples TRBV5-6 to TRBJ1-6; 8 nucleotides line up with TRBD1. The CDR3 totals 18 residues. The V gene end was trimmed by 4 bases and the J gene end by 8 bases; junction bases not matched to a gene: 17. Germline V gene sequence: CDR1 SGHDT, CDR2 YYEEEE. This chain's CDR3 is CASSPDRERASWDSPLHF. The CDR3 nucleotides read TGTGCCAGCAGCCCGGACAGGGAAAGGGCCAGTTGGGATTCACCCCTCCACTTT.

This rearrangement joins TRBV7-8 to TRBJ2-3; 11 bases match TRBD2. This CDR3 is built from 17 residues. With 4 bases clipped from V and 6 bases from J, the junction kept 12 bases outside the gene matches. Germline V CDR1 and CDR2: SGHVS, FQNEAQ. The CDR3 nucleotides are TGTGCCAGCAGCTCGCCCTTTAGCGGGGGGGCCTTGGATACGCAGTATTTT. Its translation is CASSSPFSGGALDTQYF.

The V and J genes are TRBV11-3 and TRBJ1-3; no firm D call. Germline V gene sequence: CDR1 SGHNT, CDR2 YENEEA. V lost 1 base, J lost 0 bases, and 10 bases lay in between. The CDR3 spans 16 residues. CDR3 in DNA: TGTGCCAGCAGCTTAGGTGTATCGGTCTCTGGAAACACCATATATTTT. Amino acids: CASSLGVSVSGNTIYF.

This chain connects TRBV6-1 to TRBJ2-1; D remains unclear. Germline V gene data show CDR1 as MNHNS and CDR2 as SASEGT. V shed 2 bases and J shed 7 bases, with 6 bases lying between them. The CDR3 length is 12 residues. The DNA for the CDR3 is TGTGCCAGCAGTGAAATAGAGAATGAGCAGTTCTTC. This gives the protein CASSEIENEQFF.

This chain joins TRBV20-1 and TRBJ2-5, with unresolved D. The germline V and J ends were trimmed by 6 bases and 5 bases, with 7 bases remaining between them. Germline V gene sequence: CDR1 DFQATT, CDR2 SNEGSKA (reference sequence). CDR3 length: 10 residues. The CDR3 loop is CSAVGETQYF. The CDR3 DNA reads as TGCAGTGCCGTCGGGGAGACCCAGTACTTC.

This clone was recorded once. The V gene is TRBV9, the J gene TRBJ2-5, with D maybe TRBD2 (6 bases). Looked up from germline, CDR1 is SGDLS and CDR2 is YYNGEE. Between the trimmed V and J ends, which lost 0 bases and 1 base, there was a span of 10 bases. This CDR3 region has 15 residues. For the CDR3, the DNA is TGTGCCAGCAGCGTAGCGGGACTTGGCCAAGAGACCCAGTACTTC. Residues: CASSVAGLGQETQYF.

This sequence joins TRBV30 and TRBJ2-7, with 14 bases matching TRBD2. There are 18 residues in the CDR3. V gave up 3 bases and J gave up 3 bases; unmatched junction bases: 13. The germline CDR1 and CDR2 sequences are GTSNPN and SVGIG (reference sequence). Here the CDR3 reads CAWRGGTGTSGSVYEQYF. As DNA, the CDR3 is TGTGCCTGGAGGGGGGGGACCGGGACTAGCGGGAGTGTCTACGAGCAGTACTTC.

The rearrangement joins TRBV5-4 to TRBJ2-3, with 7 bases identical to TRBD2. The germline V gene has CDR1 SGHNT and CDR2 YYREEE (reference sequence). This CDR3 has 17 residues. V dropped 2 bases and J dropped 1; count of bases not matched to a gene: 10. The CDR3 DNA is TGTGCCAGCAGCTTAAGGGCGGCTAGCGGCCGCACAGATACGCAGTATTTT. This gives the protein CASSLRAASGRTDTQYF.

The chain carries TRBV6-1 and TRBJ1-5, with TRBD1 matching over 10 bases. The CDR3 spans 15 residues. The germline V gene has CDR1 MNHNS and CDR2 SASEGT. The V segment lost 6 bases and the J segment 5 bases; nucleotides outside the gene matches: 7. CDR3 sequence reads: CASSTFGTGDQPQHF. The CDR3 DNA follows: TGTGCCAGCAGCACCTTCGGGACAGGGGATCAGCCCCAGCATTTT.

In regard to this clone: The identical CDR3 is also encoded by other nucleotide sequences in the sample. The chain carries TRBV11-2 and TRBJ1-1; tentative D call: TRBD1 (5 bases). V lost 6 bases and J lost 0, with 8 bases in between. The CDR3 runs 13 residues. Germline V gene data show CDR1 as SGHAT and CDR2 as FQNNGV. The CDR3 nucleotides read TGTGCCAGCAGGTCACAGGTGAACACTGAAGCTTTCTTT. Translated, it gives CASRSQVNTEAFF.

This clone was seen once. The chain recombines TRBV11-3 with TRBJ2-7; D ambiguous. Germline values: CDR1 SGHNT, CDR2 YENEEA. V lost 1 base to trimming and J lost 1 base, with 11 bases between them. CDR3 length equals 15 residues. CDR3 nucleotides: TGTGCCAGCAGCTTAGGCGGTGGGCCGTCCTACGAGCAGTACTTC. Translation gives CASSLGGGPSYEQYF.

CDR3 sequence reads: CASNQGGALARWGYTF. CDR3 bases: TGTGCCAGCAACCAGGGGGGCGCGCTGGCTCGCTGGGGCTACACCTTC. The chain recombines TRBV7-2 with TRBJ1-2, with 7 nucleotides matching TRBD1. This CDR3 is 16 amino acids long. Germline lookup yields CDR1 SGHTA and CDR2 FQGNSA. V lost 7 bases to trimming and J lost 8 bases; unmatched junction nucleotides: 19. Variable domain in full (rest from reference TRBV7-2 and TRBJ1-2): GAGVSQSPSNKVTEKGKDVELRCDPISGHTALYWYRQSLGQGLEFLIYFQGNSAPDKSGLPSDRFSAERTGGSVSTLTIQRTQQEDSAVYLCASNQGGALARWGYTFGSGTRLTVV.

This clone showed up just a few times. J is TRBJ2-3 and V is TRBV19; possible D gene TRBD2, 5 bases. The V gene lost 0 bases and the J gene lost 5 bases, with 9 bases spanning the gap. The CDR3 extends over 14 amino acids. Germline CDR1 is LNHDA and CDR2 is SQIVND (reference sequence). CDR3 sequence (DNA): TGTGCCAGTAGTATAGAGGTCGGAGGAGATACGCAGTATTTT. Residues: CASSIEVGGDTQYF.